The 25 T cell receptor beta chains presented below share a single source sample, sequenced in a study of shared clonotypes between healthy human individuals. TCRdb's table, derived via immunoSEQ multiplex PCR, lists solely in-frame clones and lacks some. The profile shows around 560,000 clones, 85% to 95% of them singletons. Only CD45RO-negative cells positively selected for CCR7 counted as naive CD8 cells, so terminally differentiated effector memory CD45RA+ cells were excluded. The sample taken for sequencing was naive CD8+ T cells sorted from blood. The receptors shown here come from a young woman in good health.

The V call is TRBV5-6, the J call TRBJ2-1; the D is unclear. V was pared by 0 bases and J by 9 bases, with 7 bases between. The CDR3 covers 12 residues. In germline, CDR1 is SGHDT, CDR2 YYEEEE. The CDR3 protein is CASSLGRGEQFF. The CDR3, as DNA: TGTGCCAGCAGCTTGGGTCGTGGTGAGCAGTTCTTC.

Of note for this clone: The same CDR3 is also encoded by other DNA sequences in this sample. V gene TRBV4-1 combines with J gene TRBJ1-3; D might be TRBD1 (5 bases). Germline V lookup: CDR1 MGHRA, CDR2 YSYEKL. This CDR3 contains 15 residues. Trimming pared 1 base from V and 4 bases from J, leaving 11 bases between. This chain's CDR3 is CASSQVGGSGNTIYF. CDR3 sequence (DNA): TGCGCCAGCAGCCAAGTCGGGGGAAGCGGAAACACCATATATTTT.

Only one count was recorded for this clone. In DNA, the CDR3 is TGTGCCAGCAGCCCGAACCTCAGGAACACTGAAGCTTTCTTT. Its protein product is CASSPNLRNTEAFF. This chain links TRBV7-6 with TRBJ1-1, with D hard to call. The germline CDR1 and CDR2 sequences are SGHVS and FNYEAQ. V was clipped by 5 bases and J by 1 base, with 11 bases between them. The CDR3 totals 14 residues.

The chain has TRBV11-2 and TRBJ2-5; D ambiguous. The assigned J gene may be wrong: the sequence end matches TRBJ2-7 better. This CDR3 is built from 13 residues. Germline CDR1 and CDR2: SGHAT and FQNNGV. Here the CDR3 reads CASSFESAYEQYF. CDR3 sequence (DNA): TGTGCCAGCAGCTTCGAGAGCGCCTACGAGCAGTACTTC.

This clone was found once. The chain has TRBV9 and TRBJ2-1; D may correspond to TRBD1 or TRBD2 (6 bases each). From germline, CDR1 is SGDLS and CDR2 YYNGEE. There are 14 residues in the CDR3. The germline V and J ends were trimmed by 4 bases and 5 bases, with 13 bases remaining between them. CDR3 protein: CASSLGGSNNEQFF. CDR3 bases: TGTGCCAGCAGCTTAGGGGGGTCGAACAATGAGCAGTTCTTC.

In nucleotides, the CDR3 is TGTGCCAGCAGTCGCGCCACGCGTCCTACGCAGTATTTT. Protein product: CASSRATRPTQYF. The V call is TRBV25-1, the J call TRBJ2-3, with no clear D. The CDR3 extends over 13 amino acids. The V gene lost 5 bases and the J gene lost 8 bases, with 14 bases spanning the gap. CDR1 and CDR2 (germline): MGHDK, SYGVNS.

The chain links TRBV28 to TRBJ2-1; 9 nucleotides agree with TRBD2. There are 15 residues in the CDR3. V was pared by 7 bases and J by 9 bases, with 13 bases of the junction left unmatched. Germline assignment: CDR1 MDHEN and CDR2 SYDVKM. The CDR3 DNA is TGTGCCAGCATCCAGACTAGCGGACCTACAAGTGAGCAGTTCTTC. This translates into CASIQTSGPTSEQFF.

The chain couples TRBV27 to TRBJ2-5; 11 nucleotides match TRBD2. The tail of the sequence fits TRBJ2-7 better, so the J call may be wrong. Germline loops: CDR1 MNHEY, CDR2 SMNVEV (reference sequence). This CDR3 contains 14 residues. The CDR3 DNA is TGTGCCAGCAGCGTACTAGCGGGAGATTACGAGCAGTACTTC. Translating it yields CASSVLAGDYEQYF.

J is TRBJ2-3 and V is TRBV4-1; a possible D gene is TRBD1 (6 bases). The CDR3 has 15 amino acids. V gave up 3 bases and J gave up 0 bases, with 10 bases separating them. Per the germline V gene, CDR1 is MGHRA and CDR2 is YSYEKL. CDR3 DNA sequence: TGCGCCAGCAGCCAGCACAGGGACAGCACAGATACGCAGTATTTT. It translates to CASSQHRDSTDTQYF.

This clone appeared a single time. The CDR3 protein is CASSYTRGSGELFF. CDR3 bases: TGTGCCAGCAGTTACACAAGGGGTAGCGGGGAGCTGTTTTTT. The genes are TRBV28 and TRBJ2-2, with D perhaps matching TRBD1 (5 bases). Trimming cost V 4 bases and J 7 bases, with 13 bases left between them. Germline V gene lookup returns CDR1 MDHEN and CDR2 SYDVKM. This CDR3 region has 14 residues.

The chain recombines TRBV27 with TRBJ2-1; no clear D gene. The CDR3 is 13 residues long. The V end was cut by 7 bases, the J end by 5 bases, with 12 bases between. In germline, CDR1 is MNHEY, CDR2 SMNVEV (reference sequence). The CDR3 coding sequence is TGTGCCAGCACCGCCGAGCACCACAATGAGCAGTTCTTC. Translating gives CASTAEHHNEQFF.

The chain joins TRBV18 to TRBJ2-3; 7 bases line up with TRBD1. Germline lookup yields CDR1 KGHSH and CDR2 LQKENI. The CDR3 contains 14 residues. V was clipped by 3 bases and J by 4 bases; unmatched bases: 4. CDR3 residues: CASSPDREADTQYF. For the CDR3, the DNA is TGTGCCAGCTCACCCGACAGGGAAGCAGATACGCAGTATTTT.

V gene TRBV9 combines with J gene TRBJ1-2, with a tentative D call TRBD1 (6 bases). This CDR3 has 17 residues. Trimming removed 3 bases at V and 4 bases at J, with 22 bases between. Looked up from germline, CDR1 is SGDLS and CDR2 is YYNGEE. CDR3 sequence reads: CASSGSRTDALVYGYTF. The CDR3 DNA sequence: TGTGCCAGCAGCGGCTCACGGACAGATGCCCTAGTCTATGGCTACACCTTC.

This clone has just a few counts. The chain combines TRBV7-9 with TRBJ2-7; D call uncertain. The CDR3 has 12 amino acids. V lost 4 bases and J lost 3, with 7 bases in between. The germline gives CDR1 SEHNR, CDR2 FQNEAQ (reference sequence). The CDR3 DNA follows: TGTGCCAGCAGCTACGACCACTACGAGCAGTACTTC. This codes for CASSYDHYEQYF.

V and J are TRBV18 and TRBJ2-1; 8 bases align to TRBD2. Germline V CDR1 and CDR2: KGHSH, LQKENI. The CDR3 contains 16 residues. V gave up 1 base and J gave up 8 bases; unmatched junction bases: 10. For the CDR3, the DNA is TGTGCCAGCTCACCACGTAAGTTAGCGGGATACGATGAGCAGTTCTTC. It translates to CASSPRKLAGYDEQFF.

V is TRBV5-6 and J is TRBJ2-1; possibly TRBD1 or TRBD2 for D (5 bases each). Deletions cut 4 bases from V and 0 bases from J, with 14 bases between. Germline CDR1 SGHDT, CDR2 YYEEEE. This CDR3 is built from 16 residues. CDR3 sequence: CASSGRDGSSYNEQFF. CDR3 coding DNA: TGTGCCAGCAGCGGTCGGGACGGTAGCTCCTACAATGAGCAGTTCTTC.

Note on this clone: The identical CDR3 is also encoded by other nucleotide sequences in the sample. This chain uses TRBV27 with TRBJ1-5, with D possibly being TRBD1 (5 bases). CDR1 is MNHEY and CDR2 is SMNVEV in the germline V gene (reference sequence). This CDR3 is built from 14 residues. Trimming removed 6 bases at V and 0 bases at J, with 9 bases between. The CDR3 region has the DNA TGTGCCAGCAGCCTCAGGGATAGCAATCAGCCCCAGCATTTT. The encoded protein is CASSLRDSNQPQHF.

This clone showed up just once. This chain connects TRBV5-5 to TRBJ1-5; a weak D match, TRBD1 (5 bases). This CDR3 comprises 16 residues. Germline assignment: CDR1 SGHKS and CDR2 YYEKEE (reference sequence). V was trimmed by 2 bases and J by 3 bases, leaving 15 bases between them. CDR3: CASSFYRDGNNQPQHF. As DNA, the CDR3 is TGTGCCAGCAGCTTTTACCGGGACGGCAACAATCAGCCCCAGCATTTT.

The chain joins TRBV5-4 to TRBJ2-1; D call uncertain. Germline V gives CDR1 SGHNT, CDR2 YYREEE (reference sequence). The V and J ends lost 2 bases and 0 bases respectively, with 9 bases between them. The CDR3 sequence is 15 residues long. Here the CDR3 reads CASSLSPSSYNEQFF. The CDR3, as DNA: TGTGCCAGCAGCTTATCTCCAAGCTCCTACAATGAGCAGTTCTTC.

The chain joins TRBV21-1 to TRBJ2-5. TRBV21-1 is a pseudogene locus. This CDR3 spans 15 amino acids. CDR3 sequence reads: CASRKRWAVKETQYF. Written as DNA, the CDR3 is TGTGCCAGCAGAAAAAGGTGGGCGGTGAAAGAGACCCAGTACTTC.

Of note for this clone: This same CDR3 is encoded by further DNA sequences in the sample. The DNA of the CDR3 is TGTGCCAGCAGTTACTCCGCGGGGGGCTCCTACAATGAGCAGTTCTTC. Amino acid sequence: CASSYSAGGSYNEQFF. The gene calls are TRBV6-5 and TRBJ2-1, with 8 bases aligning to TRBD2. The V and J ends lost 0 bases and 0 bases, in that order; junction bases with no gene match: 1. There are 16 residues in the CDR3. Germline V gene sequence: CDR1 MNHEY, CDR2 SVGAGI.

The CDR3 DNA follows: TGCAGCGTTGACAGGGTGGATGGAAACATTCAGTACTTC. Protein: CSVDRVDGNIQYF. The chain is built from TRBV29-1 and TRBJ2-4, with a possible D match to TRBD1 (5 bases). Germline V gene lookup returns CDR1 SQVTM and CDR2 ANQGSEA. The CDR3 spans 13 residues. Trimming took off 3 bases at V and 6 bases at J, with 12 bases between the two ends.

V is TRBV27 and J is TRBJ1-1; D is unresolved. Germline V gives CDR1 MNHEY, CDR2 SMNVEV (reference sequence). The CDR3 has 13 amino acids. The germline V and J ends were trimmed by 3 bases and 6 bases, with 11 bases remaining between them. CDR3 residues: CASSLAGEAEAFF. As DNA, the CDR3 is TGTGCCAGCAGTTTGGCCGGGGAGGCTGAAGCTTTCTTT.

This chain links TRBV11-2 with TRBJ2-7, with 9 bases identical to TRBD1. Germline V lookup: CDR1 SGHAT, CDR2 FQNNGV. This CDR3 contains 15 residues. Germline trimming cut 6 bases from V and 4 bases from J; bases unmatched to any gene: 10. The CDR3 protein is CASRWGEGTGYEQYF. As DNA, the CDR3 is TGTGCCAGCAGATGGGGAGAGGGGACAGGGTACGAGCAGTACTTC.

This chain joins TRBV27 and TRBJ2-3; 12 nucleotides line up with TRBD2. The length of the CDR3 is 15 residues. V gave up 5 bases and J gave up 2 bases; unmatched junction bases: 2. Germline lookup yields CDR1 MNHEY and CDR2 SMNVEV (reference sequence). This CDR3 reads CASSPSGRDTDTQYF. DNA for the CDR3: TGTGCCAGCAGTCCTAGCGGGAGGGACACAGATACGCAGTATTTT.